The 30 T cell receptor beta chains below were found in one sample sequenced in a study of blood T cell repertoires in COVID-19. Generated by immunoSEQ multiplex PCR, the TCRdb table keeps only in-frame clones and is missing some. The sample holds about 400,000 clones; roughly nine tenths are singletons and the top ten take less than 2%. The specimen sequenced was PBMCs or T cells enriched from blood (not recorded which). These receptors came from a woman between 25 and 40 years old who had recovered from COVID-19.

The chain uses TRBV29-1 and TRBJ1-1; D uncertain. The CDR3 runs 12 residues. V lost 4 bases and J 3 bases, leaving 9 bases between the germline ends. Germline V CDR1 and CDR2: SQVTM, ANQGSEA. The CDR3 here is CSVAGVYTEAFF. The CDR3 coding sequence is TGCAGCGTTGCCGGGGTGTACACTGAAGCTTTCTTT.

The rearrangement links TRBV28 to TRBJ2-1, with TRBD2 identical over 10 bases. The CDR3 spans 17 residues. Germline trimming cut 2 bases from V and 4 bases from J; bases unmatched to any gene: 8. Germline-derived CDR1 and CDR2 are MDHEN and SYDVKM. The CDR3 here is CASSLGPSGSGYNEQFF. CDR3 nucleotide sequence: TGTGCCAGCAGTTTAGGCCCTAGCGGGAGCGGTTACAATGAGCAGTTCTTC. Drawing the rest from reference TRBV28 and TRBJ2-1, the complete variable domain is DVKVTQSSRYLVKRTGEKVFLECVQDMDHENMFWYRQDPGLGLRLIYFSYDVKMKEKGDIPEGYSVSREKKERFSLILESASTNQTSMYLCASSLGPSGSGYNEQFFGPGTRLTVL.

V usage is TRBV6-5 and J usage is TRBJ1-6; D is unresolved. Looked up from germline, CDR1 is MNHEY and CDR2 is SVGAGI. V gave up 0 bases and J gave up 9 bases, with 15 bases separating them. The CDR3 contains 16 residues. The CDR3 here is CASSYSKQARGSPLHF. The CDR3 coding sequence is TGTGCCAGCAGTTACTCTAAGCAGGCTCGGGGTTCACCCCTCCACTTT.

This chain connects TRBV25-1 to TRBJ2-2; 7 nucleotides match TRBD1. CDR3 length: 16 residues. CDR1 MGHDK and CDR2 SYGVNS come from the germline V gene. V was clipped by 3 bases and J by 5 bases; unmatched bases: 9. CDR3 amino acids: CASSDHPGQKTGELFF. The DNA for the CDR3 is TGTGCCAGCAGTGATCATCCGGGACAGAAGACCGGGGAGCTGTTTTTT.

The CDR3 DNA reads as TGTGCCAGCAGCCGACAGGGCGGCACTGAAGCTTTCTTT. Protein sequence: CASSRQGGTEAFF. The chain recombines TRBV3-1 (or the pseudogene TRBV3-2) with TRBJ1-1, with 7 bases identical to TRBD1. The V segment lost 4 bases and the J segment 4 bases; nucleotides outside the gene matches: 3. The CDR3 extends over 13 amino acids. Germline assignment: CDR1 LGHDT and CDR2 YNNKEL (reference sequence).

The rearrangement joins TRBV5-1 to TRBJ1-2, with D possibly being TRBD1 (6 bases). Trimming left V 2 bases short and J 4 bases short, with 15 bases between. Germline CDR1 is SGHRS and CDR2 is YFSETQ. The length of the CDR3 is 15 residues. The CDR3: CASSFTGTMRYGYTF. CDR3 DNA: TGCGCCAGCAGCTTCACCGGGACAATGCGCTATGGCTACACCTTC.

The chain has TRBV5-5 and TRBJ1-2; D is unresolved. Trimming pared 0 bases from V and 8 bases from J, leaving 17 bases between. The CDR3 runs 15 residues. Germline V gene sequence: CDR1 SGHKS, CDR2 YYEKEE (reference sequence). The CDR3 DNA follows: TGTGCCAGCAGCTTGGAGCCCTTGTCTGTGAGGGGCTACACCTTC. Its protein is CASSLEPLSVRGYTF.

This clone was counted between two and nine times. This rearrangement joins TRBV5-1 to TRBJ1-3; perhaps TRBD1 as D (5 bases). The germline V gene encodes CDR1 SGHRS and CDR2 YFSETQ. The CDR3 is made up of 15 amino acids. V lost 2 bases, J lost 4 bases, and 13 bases lay in between. In DNA, the CDR3 is TGCGCCAGCAGCTTAAACCAGGGTTACGGAAACACCATATATTTT. This codes for CASSLNQGYGNTIYF.

This chain joins TRBV12-3 or TRBV12-4 and TRBJ2-1, with D perhaps TRBD2 (6 bases). The V and J ends lost 4 bases and 10 bases respectively, with 11 bases between them. CDR3 size: 12 residues. The CDR3 sequence: CASSSRLGEQFF. The CDR3 DNA sequence: TGTGCCAGCAGTTCCAGACTAGGGGAGCAGTTCTTC.

The V and J genes are TRBV7-2 and TRBJ2-2; 10 bases agree with TRBD2. Germline trimming cut 1 base from V and 5 bases from J; bases unmatched to any gene: 4. The CDR3 sequence is 16 residues long. Germline V CDR1 and CDR2: SGHTA, FQGNSA. DNA for the CDR3: TGTGCCAGCAGCTTAGTTGGTAGCGGGAGGACCGGGGAGCTGTTTTTT. Translation: CASSLVGSGRTGELFF.

This clone showed up just once. The rearrangement links TRBV6-5 to TRBJ2-5, with 11 bases fitting TRBD1. After removal of 8 bases from V and 4 bases from J, the junction contained 9 bases not matched to a gene. The CDR3 runs 15 residues. Germline lookup yields CDR1 MNHEY and CDR2 SVGAGI. CDR3: CASSTGTGGVETQYF. The CDR3 DNA sequence: TGTGCCAGCTCCACCGGGACAGGGGGGGTAGAGACCCAGTACTTC.

The rearrangement links TRBV3-1 (or the pseudogene TRBV3-2) to TRBJ2-1, with 8 bases fitting TRBD1. Trimming took 4 bases from V and 0 from J; bases not matched to a gene: 5. The germline CDR1 and CDR2 sequences are LGHDT and YNNKEL (reference sequence). The CDR3 runs 16 residues. The CDR3, as DNA: TGTGCCAGCAGCCTCCAGGGGGCTAGCTCCTACAATGAGCAGTTCTTC. Translating gives CASSLQGASSYNEQFF.

The genes are TRBV6-2 or TRBV6-3 and TRBJ2-2; D uncertain. Trimming removed 2 bases at V and 1 base at J, with 5 bases between. The CDR3 is 14 residues long. CDR1 is MNHEY and CDR2 is SVGEGT in the germline V gene. Written as DNA, the CDR3 is TGTGCCAGCAGTTACCCAAAGAACACCGGGGAGCTGTTTTTT. Translating gives CASSYPKNTGELFF.

The rearrangement uses TRBV7-8 and TRBJ2-7; 9 positions agree with TRBD1. CDR3 length equals 12 residues. Germline CDR1 is SGHVS and CDR2 is FQNEAQ. Losses at the gene ends were 4 bases for V and 6 bases for J; bases not matched to a gene: 1. CDR3 sequence reads: CASSSDRGEQYF. DNA for the CDR3: TGTGCCAGCAGCTCGGACAGGGGCGAGCAGTACTTC. The full variable domain, completed using reference TRBV7-8 and TRBJ2-7, is GAGVSQSPRYKVAKRGQDVALRCDPISGHVSLFWYQQALGQGPEFLTYFQNEAQLDKSGLPSDRFFAERPEGSVSTLKIQRTQQEDSAVYLCASSSDRGEQYFGPGTRLTVT.

This clone was seen a few times. This chain uses TRBV11-2 with TRBJ1-3; D possibly corresponds to TRBD1 (5 bases). CDR3 length equals 16 residues. From germline, CDR1 is SGHAT and CDR2 FQNNGV. V was clipped by 1 base and J by 2 bases, with 12 bases between them. CDR3 sequence reads: CASSLGPPRAGNTIYF. The CDR3 nucleotides are TGTGCCAGCAGCTTAGGCCCACCCAGGGCTGGAAACACCATATATTTT.

The V call is TRBV6-2 or TRBV6-3, the J call TRBJ2-7; no clear D gene. The CDR3 has 12 residues. V lost 4 bases and J 2 bases, leaving 6 bases between the germline ends. Germline V gene lookup returns CDR1 MNHEY and CDR2 SVGEGT. The CDR3 reads CASSSFPYEQYF. Here the CDR3 DNA reads TGTGCCAGCAGTTCTTTCCCCTACGAGCAGTACTTC.

The rearrangement uses TRBV19 and TRBJ1-1, with D possibly being TRBD1 (5 bases). The V end lost 3 bases, the J end lost 3 bases, and 14 bases lay between the germline ends. The CDR3 is 15 residues long. Per germline, CDR1 LNHDA and CDR2 SQIVND (reference sequence). The CDR3 here is CASSIFGQGYTEAFF. Written as DNA, the CDR3 is TGTGCCAGTAGTATTTTCGGTCAGGGATACACTGAAGCTTTCTTT.

The V and J genes are TRBV15 and TRBJ1-2; D may be TRBD1 (5 bases). Germline-derived CDR1 and CDR2 are LNHNV and YYDKDF (reference sequence). Deletions cut 5 bases from V and 3 bases from J, with 13 bases between. The CDR3 covers 14 residues. This CDR3 is CATSWVGTDYGYTF. CDR3 in DNA: TGTGCCACCAGCTGGGTAGGGACTGACTATGGCTACACCTTC.

In this sample, this clone turned up once. This chain links TRBV5-1 with TRBJ1-4; D unclear. Germline CDR1 is SGHRS and CDR2 is YFSETQ. Trimming cost V 2 bases and J 2 bases, with 7 bases left between them. CDR3 size: 14 residues. CDR3 loop: CASSFEATNEKLFF. CDR3 nucleotides: TGCGCCAGCAGCTTCGAGGCCACTAATGAAAAACTGTTTTTT.

This clone was recorded only once. The genes are TRBV28 and TRBJ1-2; possible D gene TRBD1, 5 bases. The V gene lost 6 bases and the J gene lost 5 bases, with 13 bases spanning the gap. This CDR3 is built from 13 residues. From germline, CDR1 is MDHEN and CDR2 SYDVKM. The CDR3 nucleotides read TGTGCCAGCAGCATACCTGGGGGGTATGGCTACACCTTC. Translation: CASSIPGGYGYTF.

This chain links TRBV24-1 with TRBJ2-1; TRBD2 agrees at 10 bases. The length of the CDR3 is 12 residues. Germline CDR1 and CDR2: KGHDR and SFDVKD. The J segment lost 7 bases and the V segment lost 11 bases, leaving 4 bases of the junction unmatched. CDR3 sequence: CASSSGRNEQFF. The CDR3 bases are TGTGCCAGCTCTAGCGGGAGAAATGAGCAGTTCTTC.

This CDR3 is CASSLFRAAAEAFF. The CDR3 DNA is TGTGCCAGCAGTTTATTCAGGGCGGCGGCTGAAGCTTTCTTT. The chain joins TRBV28 to TRBJ1-1, with a possible D match to TRBD1 (5 bases). The V gene lost 1 base and the J gene lost 6 bases, with 12 bases spanning the gap. This CDR3 spans 14 amino acids. Germline CDR1 and CDR2: MDHEN and SYDVKM.

The gene calls are TRBV24-1 and TRBJ2-7; 9 bases are shared with TRBD1. V shed 3 bases, J shed 2 bases, and the junction held 31 bases outside the gene matches. CDR3 length: 24 residues. Germline values: CDR1 KGHDR, CDR2 SFDVKD. The CDR3 bases are TGTGCCACCAGTGATCAACACCCCTCTACGTACCGGGACAGGGTTTCACCGAATACCTACGAGCAGTACTTC. Its translation is CATSDQHPSTYRDRVSPNTYEQYF.

The chain carries TRBV4-1 and TRBJ2-1; 8 bases are shared with TRBD2. Looked up from germline, CDR1 is MGHRA and CDR2 is YSYEKL. The junction had 15 bases not matched to a gene; V was cut back by 4 bases and J by 7 bases. This CDR3 is 17 amino acids long. CDR3 sequence: CASSREDLGSGVNEQFF. The CDR3 nucleotides are TGCGCCAGCAGCCGGGAAGATCTCGGTAGCGGGGTTAATGAGCAGTTCTTC.

V gene TRBV4-2 combines with J gene TRBJ1-2, with D maybe TRBD1 (6 bases). The CDR3 covers 19 residues. Germline V CDR1 and CDR2: LGHNA, YNFKEQ. Trimming cost V 4 bases and J 3 bases, with 27 bases left between them. CDR3 residues: CASSPRGRVTGRADYGYTF. The CDR3 DNA follows: TGTGCCAGCAGCCCTCGCGGCAGGGTCACAGGGAGAGCTGACTATGGCTACACCTTC.

The chain carries TRBV2 and TRBJ1-4; TRBD1 matches at 7 bases. The CDR3 spans 16 residues. Germline CDR1 and CDR2: SNHLY and FYNNEI. Trimming took 4 bases from V and 7 from J; bases not matched to a gene: 12. CDR3 coding DNA: TGTGCCAGCAGTGCCGAATCGACAGGGTCGGGTGAAAAACTGTTTTTT. Translating it yields CASSAESTGSGEKLFF.

The chain has TRBV27 and TRBJ1-1, with D possibly TRBD1 on 5 matching bases. Germline values: CDR1 MNHEY, CDR2 SMNVEV (reference sequence). V lost 2 bases to trimming and J lost 0 bases, with 7 bases between them. This CDR3 region has 14 residues. The DNA of the CDR3 is TGTGCCAGCAGTTTAGCAGGGTTGAACACTGAAGCTTTCTTT. Encoded protein: CASSLAGLNTEAFF.

V usage is TRBV18 and J usage is TRBJ2-5; 7 nucleotides match TRBD2. This CDR3 comprises 15 residues. Germline V gives CDR1 KGHSH, CDR2 LQKENI. V lost 3 bases and J lost 1; bases outside the gene matches: 5. Here the CDR3 reads CASSPLGGAQETQYF. CDR3 sequence (DNA): TGTGCCAGCTCACCTTTGGGAGGGGCCCAAGAGACCCAGTACTTC.

The chain combines TRBV30 with TRBJ1-2; a weak D match, TRBD1 (5 bases). This CDR3 contains 12 residues. V lost 5 bases to trimming and J lost 6 bases, with 13 bases between them. CDR1 GTSNPN and CDR2 SVGIG come from the germline V gene (reference sequence). The chain's CDR3 is CAWAQGFDGYTF. The CDR3 coding sequence is TGTGCCTGGGCCCAGGGTTTCGATGGCTACACCTTC.

The chain links TRBV18 to TRBJ1-2, with D uncertain. From germline, CDR1 is KGHSH and CDR2 LQKENI. The CDR3 runs 15 residues. V lost 2 bases and J lost 8, with 18 bases in between. The CDR3 sequence is CASSPAAEFRRGYTF. The DNA for the CDR3 is TGTGCCAGCTCACCAGCAGCGGAGTTTCGGCGCGGCTACACCTTC.